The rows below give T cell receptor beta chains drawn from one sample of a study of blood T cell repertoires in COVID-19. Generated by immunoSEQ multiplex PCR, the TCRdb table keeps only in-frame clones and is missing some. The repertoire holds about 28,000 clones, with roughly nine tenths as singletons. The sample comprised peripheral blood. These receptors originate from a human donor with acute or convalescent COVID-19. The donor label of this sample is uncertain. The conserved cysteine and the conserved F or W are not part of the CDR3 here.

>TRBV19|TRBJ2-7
ASKAGFGAGDEQY
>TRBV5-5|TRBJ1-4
ASSLGQNNEKLF
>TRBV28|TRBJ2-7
ASRTSGYEQY
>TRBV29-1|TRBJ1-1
SVEEGGVFRKTEAF
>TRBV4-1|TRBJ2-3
ASSLLDSATDTQY
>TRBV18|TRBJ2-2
ASSTGTGNTGELF
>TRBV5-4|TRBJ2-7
ASSLRAGASYEQY
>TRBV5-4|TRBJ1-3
ASSLEPVRERNTIY
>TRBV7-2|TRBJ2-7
ASSLVVGDYEQY
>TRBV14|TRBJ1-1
ASSVGGNTEAF
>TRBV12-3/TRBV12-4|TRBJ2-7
ASNLVGGEQY
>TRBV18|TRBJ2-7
ASSPYGDSYEQY
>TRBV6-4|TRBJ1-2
ASRNPQNYGYT
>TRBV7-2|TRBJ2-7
ASSPGPQNYEQY
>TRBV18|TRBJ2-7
ASSPTQGYEQY
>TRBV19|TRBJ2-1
ASNPGTSGANEQF
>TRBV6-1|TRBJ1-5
ASSEGQGGNQPQH
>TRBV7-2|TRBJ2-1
ASSPGGANYNEQF
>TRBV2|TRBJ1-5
ASIKTGDTQPQH
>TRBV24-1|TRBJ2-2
ATRGSSGGTGELF
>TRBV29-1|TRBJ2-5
SVETGTGQETQY
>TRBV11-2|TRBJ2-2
ASSLVTRVGGELF
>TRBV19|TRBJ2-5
ASSIAQGLQETQY
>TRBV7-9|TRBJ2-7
ASSLAPGQRSYEQY
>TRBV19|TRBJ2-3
ASSRTGGSTDTQY
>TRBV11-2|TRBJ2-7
ASSPIGGAFPYEQY
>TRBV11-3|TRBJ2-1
ASSLGRLAGAEEQF
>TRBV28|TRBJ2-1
ASSGGASYNEQF